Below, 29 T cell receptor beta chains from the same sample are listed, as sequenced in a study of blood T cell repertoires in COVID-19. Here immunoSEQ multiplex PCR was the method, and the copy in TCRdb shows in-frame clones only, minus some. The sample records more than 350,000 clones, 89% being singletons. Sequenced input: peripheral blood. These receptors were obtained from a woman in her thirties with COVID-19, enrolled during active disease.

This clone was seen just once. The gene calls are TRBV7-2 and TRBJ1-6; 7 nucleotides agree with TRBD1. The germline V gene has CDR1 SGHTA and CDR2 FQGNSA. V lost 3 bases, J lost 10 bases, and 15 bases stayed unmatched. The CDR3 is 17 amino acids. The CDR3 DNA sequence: TGTGCCAGCAGCTTTGGAGCGGTGACAGGGTTAGGGTCACCCCTCCACTTT. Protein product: CASSFGAVTGLGSPLHF.

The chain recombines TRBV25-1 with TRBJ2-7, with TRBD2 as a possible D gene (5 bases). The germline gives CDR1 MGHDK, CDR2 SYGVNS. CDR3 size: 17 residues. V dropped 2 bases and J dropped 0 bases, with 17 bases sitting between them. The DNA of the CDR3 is TGTGCCAGCAGTGAAAAAAAGGGCATAGCGAGCTCCTACGAGCAGTACTTC. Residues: CASSEKKGIASSYEQYF.

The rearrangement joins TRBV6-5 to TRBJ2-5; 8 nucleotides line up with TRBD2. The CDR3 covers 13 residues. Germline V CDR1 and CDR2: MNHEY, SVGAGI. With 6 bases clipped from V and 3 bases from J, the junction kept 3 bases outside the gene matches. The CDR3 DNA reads TGTGCCAGCAGCAGAGCGGGGGAAGAGACCCAGTACTTC. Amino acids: CASSRAGEETQYF.

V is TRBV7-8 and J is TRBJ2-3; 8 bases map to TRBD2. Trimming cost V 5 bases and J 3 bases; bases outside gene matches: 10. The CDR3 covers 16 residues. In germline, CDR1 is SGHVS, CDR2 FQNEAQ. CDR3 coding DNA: TGTGCCAGCAGCCTCCAGATAGCGGGGAATACAGATACGCAGTATTTT. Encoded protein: CASSLQIAGNTDTQYF.

The CDR3 sequence is CASSRETTKTEAFF. CDR3 DNA: TGTGCCAGCAGTCGGGAAACGACGAAAACTGAAGCTTTCTTT. This chain uses TRBV6-5 with TRBJ1-1; D is ambiguous. The V end was cut by 5 bases, the J end by 5 bases, with 15 bases between. The CDR3 runs 14 residues. CDR1 MNHEY and CDR2 SVGAGI come from the germline V gene.

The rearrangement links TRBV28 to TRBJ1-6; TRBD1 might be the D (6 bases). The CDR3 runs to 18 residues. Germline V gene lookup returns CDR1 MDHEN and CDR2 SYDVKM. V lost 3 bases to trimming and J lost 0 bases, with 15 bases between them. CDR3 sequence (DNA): TGTGCCAGCAGTTTCCCCCCCACAGGGTTCTCCTATAATTCACCCCTCCACTTT. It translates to CASSFPPTGFSYNSPLHF.

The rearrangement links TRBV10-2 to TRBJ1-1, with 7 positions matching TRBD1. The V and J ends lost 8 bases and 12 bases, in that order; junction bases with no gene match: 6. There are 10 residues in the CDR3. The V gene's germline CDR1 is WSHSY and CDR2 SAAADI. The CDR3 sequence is CASFTGVPFF. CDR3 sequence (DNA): TGCGCCAGCTTTACAGGGGTTCCTTTCTTT.

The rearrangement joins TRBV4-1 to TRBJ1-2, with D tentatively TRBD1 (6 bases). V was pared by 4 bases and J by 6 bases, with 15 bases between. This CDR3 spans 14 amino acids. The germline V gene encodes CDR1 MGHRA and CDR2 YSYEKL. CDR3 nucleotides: TGCGCCAGCAGCCTCAGAGGGGGGGGGCATGGCTACACCTTC. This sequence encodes CASSLRGGGHGYTF.

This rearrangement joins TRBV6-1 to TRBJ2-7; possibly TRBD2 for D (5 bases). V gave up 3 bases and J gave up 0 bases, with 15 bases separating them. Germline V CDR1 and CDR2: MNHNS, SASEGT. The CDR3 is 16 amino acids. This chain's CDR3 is CASSDRSGGSSYEQYV. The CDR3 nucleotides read TGTGCCAGCAGTGACCGCAGCGGAGGCAGCTCCTACGAGCAGTACGTC.

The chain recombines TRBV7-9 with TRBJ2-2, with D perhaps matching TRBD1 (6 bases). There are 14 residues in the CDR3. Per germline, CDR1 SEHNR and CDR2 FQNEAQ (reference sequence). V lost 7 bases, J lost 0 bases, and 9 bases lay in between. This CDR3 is CASMRGSNTGELFF. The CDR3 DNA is TGTGCCAGCATGAGGGGGTCGAACACCGGGGAGCTGTTTTTT. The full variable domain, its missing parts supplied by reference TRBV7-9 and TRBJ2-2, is DTGVSQNPRHKITKRGQNVTFRCDPISEHNRLYWYRQTLGQGPEFLTYFQNEAQLEKSRLLSDRFSAERPKGSFSTLEIQRTEQGDSAMYLCASMRGSNTGELFFGEGSRLTVL.

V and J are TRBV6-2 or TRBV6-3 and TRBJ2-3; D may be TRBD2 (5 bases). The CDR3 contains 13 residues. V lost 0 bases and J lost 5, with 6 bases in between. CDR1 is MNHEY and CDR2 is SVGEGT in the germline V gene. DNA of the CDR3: TGTGCCAGCAGTTACTCTGGACTAGATACGCAGTATTTT. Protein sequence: CASSYSGLDTQYF.

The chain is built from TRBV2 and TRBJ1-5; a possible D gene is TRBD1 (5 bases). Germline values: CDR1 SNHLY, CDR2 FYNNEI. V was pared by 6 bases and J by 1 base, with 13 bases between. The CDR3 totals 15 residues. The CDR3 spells CASSGWGGSNQPQHF. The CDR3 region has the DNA TGTGCCAGCAGCGGCTGGGGGGGAAGCAATCAGCCCCAGCATTTT.

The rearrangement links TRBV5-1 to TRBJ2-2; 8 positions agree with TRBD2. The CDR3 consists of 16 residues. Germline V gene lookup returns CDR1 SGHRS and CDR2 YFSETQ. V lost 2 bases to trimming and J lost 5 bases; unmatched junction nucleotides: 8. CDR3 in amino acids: CASSFTGGPSTGELFF. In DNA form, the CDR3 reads TGCGCCAGCAGCTTCACGGGGGGGCCGAGTACCGGGGAGCTGTTTTTT.

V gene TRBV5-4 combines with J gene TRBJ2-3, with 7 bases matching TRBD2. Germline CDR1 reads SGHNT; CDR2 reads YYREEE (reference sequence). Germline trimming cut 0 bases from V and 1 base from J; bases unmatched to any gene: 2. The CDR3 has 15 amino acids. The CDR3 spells CASSLGREGTDTQYF. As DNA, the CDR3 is TGTGCCAGCAGCTTGGGACGGGAGGGCACAGATACGCAGTATTTT.

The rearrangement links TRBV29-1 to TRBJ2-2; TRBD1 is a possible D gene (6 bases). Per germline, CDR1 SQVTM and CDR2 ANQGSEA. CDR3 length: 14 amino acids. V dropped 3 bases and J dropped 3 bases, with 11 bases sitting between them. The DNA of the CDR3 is TGCAGCGTTGAGGTAGCAGGGGACACCGGGGAGCTGTTTTTT. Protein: CSVEVAGDTGELFF.

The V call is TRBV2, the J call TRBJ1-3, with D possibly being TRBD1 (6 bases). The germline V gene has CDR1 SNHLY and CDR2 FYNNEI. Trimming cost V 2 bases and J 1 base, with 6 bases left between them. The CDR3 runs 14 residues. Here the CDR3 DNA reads TGTGCCAGCAGTGAACAGGGGTCTGGAAACACCATATATTTT. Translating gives CASSEQGSGNTIYF. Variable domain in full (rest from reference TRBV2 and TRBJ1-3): EPEVTQTPSHQVTQMGQEVILRCVPISNHLYFYWYRQILGQKVEFLVSFYNNEISEKSEIFDDQFSVERPDGSNFTLKIRSTKLEDSAMYFCASSEQGSGNTIYFGEGSWLTVV.

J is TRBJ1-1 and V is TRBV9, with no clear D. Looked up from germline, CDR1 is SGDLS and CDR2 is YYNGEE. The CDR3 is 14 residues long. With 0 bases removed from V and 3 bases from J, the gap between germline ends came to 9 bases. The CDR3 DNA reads TGTGCCAGCAGCGTAGAAGGGAGGGACACTGAAGCTTTCTTT. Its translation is CASSVEGRDTEAFF.

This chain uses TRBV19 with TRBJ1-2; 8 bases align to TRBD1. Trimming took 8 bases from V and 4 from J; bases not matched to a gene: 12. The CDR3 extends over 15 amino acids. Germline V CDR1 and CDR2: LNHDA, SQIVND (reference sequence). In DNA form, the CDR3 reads TGTGCCAGTTCCCGGGACAGGACCTACCCCTATGGCTACACCTTC. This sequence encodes CASSRDRTYPYGYTF. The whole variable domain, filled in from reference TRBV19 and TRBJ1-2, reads DGGITQSPKYLFRKEGQNVTLSCEQNLNHDAMYWYRQDPGQGLRLIYYSQIVNDFQKGDIAEGYSVSREKKESFPLTVTSAQKNPTAFYLCASSRDRTYPYGYTFGSGTRLTVV.

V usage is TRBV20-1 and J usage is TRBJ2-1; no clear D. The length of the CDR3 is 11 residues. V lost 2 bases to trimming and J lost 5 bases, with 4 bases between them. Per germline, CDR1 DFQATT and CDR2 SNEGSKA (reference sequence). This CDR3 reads CSARSNNEQFF. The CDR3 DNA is TGCAGTGCTAGATCTAACAATGAGCAGTTCTTC.

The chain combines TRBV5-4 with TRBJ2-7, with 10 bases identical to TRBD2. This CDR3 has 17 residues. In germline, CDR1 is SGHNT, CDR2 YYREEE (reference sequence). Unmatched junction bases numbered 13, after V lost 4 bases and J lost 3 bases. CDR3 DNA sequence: TGTGCCAGCAGCCCTACCCCTAGCGGGGGACCTCTCTACGAGCAGTACGTC. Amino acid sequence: CASSPTPSGGPLYEQYV.

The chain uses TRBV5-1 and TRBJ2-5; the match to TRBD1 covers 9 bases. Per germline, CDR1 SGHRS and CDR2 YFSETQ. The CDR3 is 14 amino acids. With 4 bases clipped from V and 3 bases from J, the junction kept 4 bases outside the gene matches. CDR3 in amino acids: CASSIRTGEETQYF. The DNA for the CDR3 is TGCGCCAGCAGCATCCGGACAGGGGAAGAGACCCAGTACTTC.

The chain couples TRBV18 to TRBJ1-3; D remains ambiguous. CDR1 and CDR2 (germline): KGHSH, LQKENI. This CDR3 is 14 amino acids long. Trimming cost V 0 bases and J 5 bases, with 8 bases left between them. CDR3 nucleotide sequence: TGTGCCAGCTCACCACCGGTAGTCAGAAACACCATATATTTT. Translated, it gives CASSPPVVRNTIYF. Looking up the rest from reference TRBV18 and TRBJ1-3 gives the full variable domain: NAGVMQNPRHLVRRRGQEARLRCSPMKGHSHVYWYRQLPEEGLKFMVYLQKENIIDESGMPKERFSAEFPKEGPSILRIQQVVRGDSAAYFCASSPPVVRNTIYFGEGSWLTVV.

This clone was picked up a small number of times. The chain's CDR3 is CASRGQAYGYTF. The CDR3 nucleotides are TGTGCCAGCAGGGGACAGGCCTATGGCTACACCTTC. The chain employs TRBV27 and TRBJ1-2; the match to TRBD1 covers 8 bases. V lost 6 bases to trimming and J lost 4 bases; unmatched junction nucleotides: 1. The CDR3 has 12 residues. Germline loops: CDR1 MNHEY, CDR2 SMNVEV (reference sequence).

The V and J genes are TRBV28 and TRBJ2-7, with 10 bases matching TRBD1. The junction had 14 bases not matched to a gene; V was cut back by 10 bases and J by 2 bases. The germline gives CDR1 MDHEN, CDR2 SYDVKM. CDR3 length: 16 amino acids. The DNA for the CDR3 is TGTGCCACTTGGGACAGGGGTGCTTCAAGGGCCTACGAGCAGTACTTC. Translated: CATWDRGASRAYEQYF.

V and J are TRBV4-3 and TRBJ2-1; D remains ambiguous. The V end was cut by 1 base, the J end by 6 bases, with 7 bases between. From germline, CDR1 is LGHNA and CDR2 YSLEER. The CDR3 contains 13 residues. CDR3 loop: CASSQARGNEQFF. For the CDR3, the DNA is TGCGCCAGCAGCCAAGCCCGCGGCAATGAGCAGTTCTTC.

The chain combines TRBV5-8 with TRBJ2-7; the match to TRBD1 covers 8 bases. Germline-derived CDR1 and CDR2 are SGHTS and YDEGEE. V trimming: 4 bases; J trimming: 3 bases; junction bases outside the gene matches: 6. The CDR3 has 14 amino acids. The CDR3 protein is CASSRTGTGYEQYV. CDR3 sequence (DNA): TGTGCCAGCAGCAGGACAGGGACAGGCTACGAGCAGTACGTC.

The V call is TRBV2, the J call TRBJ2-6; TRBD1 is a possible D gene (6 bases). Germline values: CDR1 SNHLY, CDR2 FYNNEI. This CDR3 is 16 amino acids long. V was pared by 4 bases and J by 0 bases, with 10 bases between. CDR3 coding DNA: TGTGCCAGCAGTGGGCAGGGGAGCTCTGGGGCCAACGTCCTGACTTTC. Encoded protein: CASSGQGSSGANVLTF.

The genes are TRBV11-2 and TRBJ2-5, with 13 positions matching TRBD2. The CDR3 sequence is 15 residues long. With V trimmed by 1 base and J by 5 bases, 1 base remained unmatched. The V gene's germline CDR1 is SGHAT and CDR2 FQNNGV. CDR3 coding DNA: TGTGCCAGCAGCTTAGGGACTAGCGGGAGTGAGACCCAGTACTTC. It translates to CASSLGTSGSETQYF.

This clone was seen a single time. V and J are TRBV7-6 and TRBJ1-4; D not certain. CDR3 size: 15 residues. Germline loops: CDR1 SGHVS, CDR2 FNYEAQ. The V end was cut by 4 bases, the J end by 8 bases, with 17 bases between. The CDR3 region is CASSSGPGLREKLFF. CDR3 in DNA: TGTGCCAGCAGCTCCGGGCCGGGGTTAAGGGAAAAACTGTTTTTT.